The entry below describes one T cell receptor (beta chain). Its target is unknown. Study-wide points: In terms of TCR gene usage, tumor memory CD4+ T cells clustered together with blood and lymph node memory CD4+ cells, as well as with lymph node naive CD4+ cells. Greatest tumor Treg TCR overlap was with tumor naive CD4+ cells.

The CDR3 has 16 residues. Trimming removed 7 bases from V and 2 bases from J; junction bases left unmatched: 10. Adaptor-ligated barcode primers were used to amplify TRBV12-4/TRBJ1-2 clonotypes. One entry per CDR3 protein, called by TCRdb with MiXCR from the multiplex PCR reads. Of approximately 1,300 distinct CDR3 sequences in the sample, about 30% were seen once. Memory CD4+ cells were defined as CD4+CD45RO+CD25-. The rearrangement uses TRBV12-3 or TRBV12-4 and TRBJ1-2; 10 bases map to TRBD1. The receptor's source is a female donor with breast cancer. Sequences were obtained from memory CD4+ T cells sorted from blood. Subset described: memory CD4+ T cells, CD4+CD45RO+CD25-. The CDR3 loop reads CASTLMGQGLNYGYTF. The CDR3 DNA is TGTGCCAGCACCCTAATGGGACAGGGGTTGAACTATGGCTACACCTTC.